Presented here are 11 T cell receptor beta chains from one specimen sequenced in a study of shared clonotypes between healthy human individuals. The protocol was immunoSEQ multiplex PCR, while the TCRdb copy is restricted to in-frame clones and leaves out a portion. The data contain about 380,000 clones, about 97% of them singletons. Sequencing was carried out using memory CD8+ T cells sorted from blood. The sample's subset: CD45RO+ cells pooled with CCR7-negative TemRA cells. The source of these receptors is a man aged 25 to 45 in good health.

The V call is TRBV5-1, the J call TRBJ2-5; the match to TRBD2 covers 12 bases. The germline V gene has CDR1 SGHRS and CDR2 YFSETQ. With V trimmed by 4 bases and J by 2 bases, 6 bases remained unmatched. The CDR3 totals 16 residues. Written as DNA, the CDR3 is TGCGCCAGCAGCCCCGGACTAGCGGGAAAACAAGAGACCCAGTACTTC. Protein product: CASSPGLAGKQETQYF. Together with reference TRBV5-1 and TRBJ2-5, the CDR3 gives the full variable domain: KAGVTQTPRYLIKTRGQQVTLSCSPISGHRSVSWYQQTPGQGLQFLFEYFSETQRNKGNFPGRFSGRQFSNSRSEMNVSTLELGDSALYLCASSPGLAGKQETQYFGPGTRLLVL.

With respect to this clone: The sample holds other DNA sequences that translate to the same CDR3. The chain uses TRBV28 and TRBJ2-7; TRBD2 aligns across 9 bases. Germline values: CDR1 MDHEN, CDR2 SYDVKM. V lost 2 bases, J lost 2 bases, and 1 base stayed unmatched. The CDR3 spans 14 residues. CDR3: CASSLAGGPYEQYF. The CDR3 region has the DNA TGTGCCAGCAGTTTAGCGGGAGGGCCCTACGAGCAGTACTTC.

Notes on this clone: Other DNA variants within this sample encode the same CDR3. This sequence joins TRBV6-1 and TRBJ2-2, with TRBD1 identical over 8 bases. There are 15 residues in the CDR3. The germline CDR1 and CDR2 sequences are MNHNS and SASEGT. V gave up 3 bases and J gave up 2 bases; unmatched junction bases: 2. CDR3 nucleotide sequence: TGTGCCAGCAGTGACAGGGGGCGAAACACCGGGGAGCTGTTTTTT. This sequence encodes CASSDRGRNTGELFF.

The chain is built from TRBV6-5 and TRBJ1-5, with D maybe TRBD1 (5 bases). The CDR3 loop spans 15 amino acids. Trimming removed 6 bases at V and 0 bases at J, with 12 bases between. Germline CDR1 is MNHEY and CDR2 is SVGAGI. The DNA of the CDR3 is TGTGCCAGCAGCCCCCGGGGCCATAGCAATCAGCCCCAGCATTTT. Its translation is CASSPRGHSNQPQHF.

This chain links TRBV11-2 with TRBJ2-3; possibly TRBD1 for D (6 bases). This CDR3 has 15 amino acids. Germline CDR1 is SGHAT and CDR2 is FQNNGV. V dropped 1 base and J dropped 4 bases, with 12 bases sitting between them. CDR3 amino acids: CASSLAGVRADTQYF. The CDR3 nucleotides read TGTGCCAGCAGCTTAGCAGGGGTAAGGGCAGATACGCAGTATTTT. Complete variable domain (other parts from reference TRBV11-2 and TRBJ2-3): EAGVAQSPRYKIIEKRQSVAFWCNPISGHATLYWYQQILGQGPKLLIQFQNNGVVDDSQLPKDRFSAERLKGVDSTLKIQPAKLEDSAVYLCASSLAGVRADTQYFGPGTRLTVL.

The rearrangement uses TRBV4-2 and TRBJ2-1; no clear D gene. Trimming cost V 0 bases and J 0 bases, with 6 bases left between them. This CDR3 has 15 amino acids. Germline V gives CDR1 LGHNA, CDR2 YNFKEQ. CDR3 in amino acids: CASSQDWGSYNEQFF. In DNA, the CDR3 is TGTGCCAGCAGCCAAGATTGGGGCTCCTACAATGAGCAGTTCTTC.

This clone was recorded a few times. J is TRBJ2-2 and V is TRBV6-1, with D perhaps matching TRBD2 (5 bases). The CDR3 runs 13 residues. Germline loops: CDR1 MNHNS, CDR2 SASEGT. Trimming took off 6 bases at V and 4 bases at J, with 9 bases between the two ends. The CDR3 DNA is TGTGCCAGCAGATACGGAGGCACCGGGGAGCTGTTTTTT. Its protein product is CASRYGGTGELFF.

CDR3 amino acids: CASSFVGSHNEQFF. CDR3 nucleotides: TGTGCCAGCAGCTTCGTCGGGAGCCACAATGAGCAGTTCTTC. The rearrangement joins TRBV11-2 to TRBJ2-1, with D possibly matching TRBD2 (6 bases). The CDR3 contains 14 residues. Deletions cut 3 bases from V and 5 bases from J, with 11 bases between. Germline CDR1 is SGHAT and CDR2 is FQNNGV.

This chain uses TRBV28 with TRBJ1-5, with D maybe TRBD1 (6 bases). V dropped 6 bases and J dropped 3 bases, with 9 bases sitting between them. This CDR3 has 13 amino acids. Germline lookup yields CDR1 MDHEN and CDR2 SYDVKM. CDR3 sequence: CASRDSFNQPQHF. In nucleotides, the CDR3 is TGTGCCAGCAGGGACAGTTTCAATCAGCCCCAGCATTTT.

This clone was counted once. Other DNA sequences of this sample code for an identical CDR3. The chain carries TRBV2 and TRBJ2-7; no definite D call. CDR1 is SNHLY and CDR2 is FYNNEI in the germline V gene. CDR3 length: 13 amino acids. V was cut by 8 bases and J by 6 bases, with 17 bases left in between. The CDR3 sequence is CASGTTQDGEQYF. In DNA form, the CDR3 reads TGTGCCAGCGGAACGACGCAGGATGGCGAGCAGTACTTC.

The chain joins TRBV5-8 to TRBJ2-1; tentatively, D is TRBD2 (5 bases). Germline assignment: CDR1 SGHTS and CDR2 YDEGEE. Trimming pared 2 bases from V and 8 bases from J, leaving 17 bases between. There are 15 residues in the CDR3. CDR3 region: CASSLLENARDEQFF. In DNA form, the CDR3 reads TGTGCCAGCAGCTTACTAGAGAACGCGCGTGATGAGCAGTTCTTC.